The present T cell receptor (beta chain) was sequenced within a study of radiotherapy plus CTLA-4 blockade in lung cancer. Study in general: Disease control was seen in 25% to 40% of patients, objective responses in approximately 19%. Whole-study results and caveats: Researchers report tumor-derived TCR clones expanding in blood after radiotherapy plus ipilimumab.

Libraries were prepared by immunoSEQ multiplex PCR; TCRdb keeps only in-frame clonotypes and omits some of them. The sample consists of tens of thousands of clones, roughly four fifths of them appearing once. This CDR3 comprises 16 residues. Germline trimming cut 1 base from V and 2 bases from J; bases unmatched to any gene: 6. Germline V CDR1 and CDR2: SGHAT, FQNNGV. Note on this clone: The antigen remains unidentified.

Enrolled patients, whose metastatic non-small-cell lung cancer was chemo-refractory, received focal radiation plus CTLA-4 blockade with ipilimumab. The chain carries TRBV11-2 and TRBJ2-5; 8 positions agree with TRBD2. The receptor was isolated from a human donor with non-small cell lung cancer who had stable disease on radiotherapy plus ipilimumab. The material sequenced was peripheral blood, taken from a patient treated with radiotherapy plus ipilimumab. The CDR3 region has the DNA TGTGCCAGCAGCTTAGGTGGACTAGCAACTCAAGAGACCCAGTACTTC. Translation gives CASSLGGLATQETQYF.